Following are 22 T cell receptor beta chains from one sample sequenced in a study of T cell responses to AZD1222 COVID-19 vaccine. The protocol was immunoSEQ multiplex PCR, while the TCRdb copy is restricted to in-frame clones and leaves out a portion. Here the sample spans tens of thousands of clones, 83% being singletons. Sequencing was performed on peripheral blood, taken on day 0 of AZD1222 vaccination. The origin of the receptors is an adult in good health.

This clone was recorded once. The rearrangement links TRBV7-9 to TRBJ2-7; the match to TRBD1 covers 11 bases. Germline-derived CDR1 and CDR2 are SEHNR and FQNEAQ (reference sequence). V lost 10 bases and J lost 3; bases outside the gene matches: 8. The CDR3 consists of 14 residues. CDR3 in amino acids: CATPAGTGGYEQYF. Written as DNA, the CDR3 is TGTGCCACCCCGGCCGGGACAGGGGGCTACGAGCAGTACTTC.

V is TRBV19 and J is TRBJ1-5, with 7 positions matching TRBD1. CDR3 length: 15 amino acids. Germline CDR1 and CDR2: LNHDA and SQIVND (reference sequence). After removal of 3 bases from V and 4 bases from J, the junction contained 6 bases not matched to a gene. CDR3 amino acids: CASSIPRQGNQPQHF. The CDR3 DNA sequence: TGTGCCAGTAGTATCCCCCGACAGGGTAATCAGCCCCAGCATTTT. Combining the CDR3 with reference TRBV19 and TRBJ1-5 gives the whole variable domain DGGITQSPKYLFRKEGQNVTLSCEQNLNHDAMYWYRQDPGQGLRLIYYSQIVNDFQKGDIAEGYSVSREKKESFPLTVTSAQKNPTAFYLCASSIPRQGNQPQHFGDGTRLSIL.

This chain connects TRBV4-1 to TRBJ2-3; D is unresolved. Trimming left V 0 bases short and J 0 bases short, with 13 bases between. The length of the CDR3 is 17 residues. Germline CDR1 is MGHRA and CDR2 is YSYEKL. The CDR3 loop reads CASSQDEQVDSTDTQYF. As DNA, the CDR3 is TGCGCCAGCAGCCAAGATGAGCAGGTTGATAGCACAGATACGCAGTATTTT.

The chain is built from TRBV2 and TRBJ1-1; no firm D call. Per the germline V gene, CDR1 is SNHLY and CDR2 is FYNNEI. The length of the CDR3 is 13 residues. With 7 bases removed from V and 2 bases from J, the gap between germline ends came to 11 bases. The CDR3 region has the DNA TGTGCCAGCAAATATACAGCTAACACTGAAGCTTTCTTT. It yields the protein CASKYTANTEAFF.

The rearrangement uses TRBV24-1 and TRBJ2-2; D ambiguous. Germline CDR1 is KGHDR and CDR2 is SFDVKD. This CDR3 is built from 13 residues. V was cut by 3 bases and J by 2 bases, with 3 bases left in between. The chain's CDR3 is CATSDPNTGELFF. The CDR3 DNA reads TGTGCCACCAGTGATCCAAACACCGGGGAGCTGTTTTTT.

The rearrangement uses TRBV11-2 and TRBJ2-3; no reliable D call. This CDR3 comprises 16 residues. Trimming removed 5 bases from V and 0 bases from J, with 15 bases in between. Germline loops: CDR1 SGHAT, CDR2 FQNNGV. The chain's CDR3 is CASSQTMSSSTDTQYF. CDR3 DNA sequence: TGTGCCAGCAGCCAAACTATGTCATCTAGCACAGATACGCAGTATTTT.

The chain links TRBV28 to TRBJ2-7; weak D call: TRBD1 (5 bases). The V and J ends lost 3 bases and 5 bases respectively, with 8 bases between them. The length of the CDR3 is 12 residues. Germline-derived CDR1 and CDR2 are MDHEN and SYDVKM. CDR3 region: CASSFGANEQYF. CDR3 coding DNA: TGTGCCAGCAGTTTTGGGGCGAACGAGCAGTACTTC.

This clone was seen only once. The V call is TRBV7-8, the J call TRBJ2-4, with TRBD1 matching over 9 bases. Unmatched junction bases numbered 7, after V lost 1 base and J lost 3 bases. The CDR3 is made up of 17 amino acids. Germline V gene sequence: CDR1 SGHVS, CDR2 FQNEAQ. The DNA for the CDR3 is TGTGCCAGCAGCTTAGGGGACAGGGACCCTTACAAAAACATTCAGTACTTC. Translated: CASSLGDRDPYKNIQYF.

CDR3 sequence: CASSSLHEQYF. CDR3 nucleotides: TGTGCCAGCAGTAGTCTCCACGAGCAGTACTTC. The chain is built from TRBV12-3 or TRBV12-4 and TRBJ2-7; D gene uncertain. The CDR3 has 11 amino acids. V shed 5 bases and J shed 5 bases, with 7 bases lying between them.

The chain links TRBV19 to TRBJ2-5, with TRBD2 matching 10 bases. Germline V gene lookup returns CDR1 LNHDA and CDR2 SQIVND (reference sequence). Trimming at V came to 6 bases and at J to 1 base, leaving 14 bases not matched to a gene. The CDR3 contains 18 residues. The CDR3 spells CASRLRGGLARTQETQYF. The CDR3 DNA is TGTGCCAGTAGATTAAGAGGGGGACTAGCGCGGACCCAAGAGACCCAGTACTTC.

The CDR3 protein is CAWNGGPNTEAFF. DNA of the CDR3: TGTGCCTGGAACGGGGGGCCGAACACTGAAGCTTTCTTT. This chain joins TRBV30 and TRBJ1-1; a weak D match, TRBD1 (6 bases). The CDR3 loop spans 13 amino acids. With 4 bases removed from V and 1 base from J, the gap between germline ends came to 10 bases. Germline-derived CDR1 and CDR2 are GTSNPN and SVGIG (reference sequence).

This chain uses TRBV6-1 with TRBJ1-2; possible D gene TRBD1, 6 bases. Germline CDR1 is MNHNS and CDR2 is SASEGT. This CDR3 is 17 amino acids long. V lost 1 base and J 4 bases, leaving 19 bases between the germline ends. This CDR3 reads CASSEGWGRGTSYGYTF. The CDR3 nucleotides are TGTGCCAGCAGTGAAGGGTGGGGCAGGGGAACCAGCTATGGCTACACCTTC.

The chain recombines TRBV19 with TRBJ1-5; no clear D gene. Trimming stripped 6 bases from V and 1 base from J, with 13 bases between. This CDR3 is 15 amino acids long. Germline V lookup: CDR1 LNHDA, CDR2 SQIVND (reference sequence). This CDR3 is CASRIVWESNQPQHF. The CDR3 region has the DNA TGTGCCAGTAGGATCGTCTGGGAGAGCAATCAGCCCCAGCATTTT.

The gene calls are TRBV6-6 and TRBJ1-1; D ambiguous. Germline V gene sequence: CDR1 MNHNY, CDR2 SVGAGI (reference sequence). The CDR3 covers 13 residues. V lost 9 bases to trimming and J lost 1 base, with 12 bases between them. The CDR3 is CASTGTENTEAFF. CDR3 in DNA: TGTGCCAGTACCGGAACGGAGAACACTGAAGCTTTCTTT.

The J gene is TRBJ1-3, the V gene TRBV12-3 or TRBV12-4; D is undetermined. The CDR3 covers 13 residues. V was trimmed by 3 bases and J by 4 bases, leaving 7 bases between them. This chain's CDR3 is CASSFGLGNTIYF. The CDR3 DNA reads as TGTGCCAGCAGTTTTGGCCTCGGAAACACCATATATTTT.

The genes are TRBV12-3 or TRBV12-4 and TRBJ2-7; D might be TRBD1 or TRBD2, each matching 5 bases. The CDR3 length is 12 residues. The V end was cut by 6 bases, the J end by 2 bases, with 8 bases between. The CDR3 spells CASSRGPYEQYF. CDR3 coding DNA: TGTGCCAGCAGCCGGGGACCCTACGAGCAGTACTTC.

The chain employs TRBV19 and TRBJ2-5; 8 bases fit TRBD1. Per germline, CDR1 LNHDA and CDR2 SQIVND (reference sequence). J gave up 4 bases and V 4 bases, and 8 bases lay outside the gene matches. The CDR3 runs 15 residues. The CDR3 region is CASSKEGQASETQYF. The DNA for the CDR3 is TGTGCCAGTAGTAAAGAGGGACAGGCGTCAGAGACCCAGTACTTC.

This clone is a singleton in its sample. J is TRBJ2-7 and V is TRBV6-5; D possibly corresponds to TRBD2 (5 bases). Trimming removed 6 bases at V and 2 bases at J, with 14 bases between. Germline V gene data show CDR1 as MNHEY and CDR2 as SVGAGI. This CDR3 is built from 14 residues. The CDR3 nucleotides are TGTGCCAGCAGACCCCCCGCCGGGGCCTACGAGCAGTACTTC. Translation: CASRPPAGAYEQYF.

J is TRBJ1-2 and V is TRBV18, with TRBD1 matching 7 bases. CDR3 size: 12 residues. V trimming: 2 bases; J trimming: 7 bases; junction bases outside the gene matches: 1. Germline loops: CDR1 KGHSH, CDR2 LQKENI. The CDR3 DNA reads as TGTGCCAGCTCACCAGGACAGGCTGGCTACACCTTC. Residues: CASSPGQAGYTF.

The chain joins TRBV2 to TRBJ2-3; 14 bases match TRBD2. This CDR3 comprises 16 residues. Germline V gene lookup returns CDR1 SNHLY and CDR2 FYNNEI. J lost 3 bases, V lost 4 bases, and 3 bases had no gene match. DNA of the CDR3: TGTGCCAGCAGTGGTGGACTAGCGGGGGGAACAGATACGCAGTATTTT. This encodes CASSGGLAGGTDTQYF.

This chain uses TRBV10-3 with TRBJ2-2; 10 bases are a match to TRBD1. This CDR3 is 16 amino acids long. Looked up from germline, CDR1 is ENHRY and CDR2 is SYGVKD. J was trimmed by 7 bases and V by 5 bases; bases with no gene match: 10. The CDR3 protein is CAISIGDRGYDGELFF. The CDR3 DNA follows: TGTGCCATCAGTATAGGGGACAGGGGATATGACGGGGAGCTGTTTTTT.

The V gene is TRBV25-1, the J gene TRBJ1-1; 9 bases map to TRBD1. The CDR3 runs to 12 residues. Trimming removed 4 bases from V and 11 bases from J; junction bases left unmatched: 5. In germline, CDR1 is MGHDK, CDR2 SYGVNS. CDR3 bases: TGTGCCAGCAGTGCCCGACAGGGGGATGCTTTCTTT. Encoded protein: CASSARQGDAFF.